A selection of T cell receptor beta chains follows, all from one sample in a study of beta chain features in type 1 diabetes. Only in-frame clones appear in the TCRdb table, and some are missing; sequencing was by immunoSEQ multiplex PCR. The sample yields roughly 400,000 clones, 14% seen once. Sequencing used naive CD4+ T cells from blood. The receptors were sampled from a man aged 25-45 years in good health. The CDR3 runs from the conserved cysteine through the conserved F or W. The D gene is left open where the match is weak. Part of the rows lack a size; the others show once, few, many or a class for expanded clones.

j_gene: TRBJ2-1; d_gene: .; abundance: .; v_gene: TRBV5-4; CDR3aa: CASSLKSDEQFF; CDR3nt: TGTGCCAGCAGCTTAAAAAGCGATGAGCAGTTCTTC
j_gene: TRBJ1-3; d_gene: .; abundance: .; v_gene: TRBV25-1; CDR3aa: CASSDPAGRFGNTIYF; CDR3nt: TGTGCCAGCAGTGACCCTGCAGGGAGGTTTGGAAACACCATATATTTT
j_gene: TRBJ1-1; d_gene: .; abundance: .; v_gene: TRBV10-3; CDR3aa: CASKLQDTEAFF; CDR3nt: TGTGCCAGCAAACTCCAGGACACTGAAGCTTTCTTT
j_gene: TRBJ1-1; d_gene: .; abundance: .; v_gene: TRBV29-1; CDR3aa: CSVDGRPFTEAFF; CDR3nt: TGCAGCGTTGACGGGAGGCCTTTCACTGAAGCTTTCTTT
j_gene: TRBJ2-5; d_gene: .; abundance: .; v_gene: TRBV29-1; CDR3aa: CSHRGRETQYF; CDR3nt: TGCAGCCATCGGGGGAGAGAGACCCAGTACTTC
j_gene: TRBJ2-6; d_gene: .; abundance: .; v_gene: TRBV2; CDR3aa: CASSEVQPPVLTF; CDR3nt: TGTGCCAGCAGTGAAGTACAGCCCCCCGTCCTGACTTTC
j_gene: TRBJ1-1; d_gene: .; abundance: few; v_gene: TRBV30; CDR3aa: CAWSRRAGTEAFF; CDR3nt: TGTGCCTGGAGTCGAAGGGCGGGAACTGAAGCTTTCTTT
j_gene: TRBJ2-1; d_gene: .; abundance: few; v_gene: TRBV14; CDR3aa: CASSQVRQLIYNEQFF; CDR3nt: TGTGCCAGCAGCCAAGTGAGACAGCTGATCTACAATGAGCAGTTCTTC
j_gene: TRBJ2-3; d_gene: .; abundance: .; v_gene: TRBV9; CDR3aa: CASSGGSAGTDTQYF; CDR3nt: TGTGCCAGCAGCGGAGGGAGTGCGGGCACAGATACGCAGTATTTT
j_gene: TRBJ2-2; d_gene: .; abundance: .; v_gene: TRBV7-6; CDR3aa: CASSLGLGAQANTGELFF; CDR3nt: TGTGCCAGCAGCTTAGGACTAGGGGCTCAGGCGAACACCGGGGAGCTGTTTTTT
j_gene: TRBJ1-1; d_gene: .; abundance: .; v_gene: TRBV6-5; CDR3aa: CASSYTGRTEAFF; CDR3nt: TGTGCCAGCAGTTACACTGGGCGCACTGAAGCTTTCTTT
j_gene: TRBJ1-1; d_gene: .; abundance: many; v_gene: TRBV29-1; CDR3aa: CSVRKNTEAFF; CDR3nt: TGCAGCGTTCGTAAGAACACTGAAGCTTTCTTT
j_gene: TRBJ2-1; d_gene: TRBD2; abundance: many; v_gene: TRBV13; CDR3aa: CASSHWTSGDNEQFF; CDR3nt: TGTGCCAGCAGCCACTGGACTAGCGGTGACAATGAGCAGTTCTTC
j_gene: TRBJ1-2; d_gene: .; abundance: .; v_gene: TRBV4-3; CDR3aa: CASSHTGKVYGYTF; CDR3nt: TGCGCCAGCAGCCACACAGGGAAAGTATATGGCTACACCTTC
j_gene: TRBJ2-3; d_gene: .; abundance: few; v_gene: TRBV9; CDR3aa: CASSVGQTYTDTQYF; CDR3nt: TGTGCCAGCAGCGTCGGCCAGACCTACACAGATACGCAGTATTTT
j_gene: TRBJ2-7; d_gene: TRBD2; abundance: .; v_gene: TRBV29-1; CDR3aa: CSVERGAEQYF; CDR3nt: TGCAGCGTTGAGCGGGGGGCCGAGCAGTACTTC
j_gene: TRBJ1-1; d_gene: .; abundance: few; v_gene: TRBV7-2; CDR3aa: CASSPPKAANTEAFF; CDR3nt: TGTGCCAGCAGCCCACCAAAGGCCGCGAACACTGAAGCTTTCTTT
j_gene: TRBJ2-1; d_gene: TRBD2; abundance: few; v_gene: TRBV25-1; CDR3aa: CASSVASGGVMYNEQFF; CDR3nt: TGTGCCAGCAGTGTGGCTAGCGGGGGAGTTATGTACAATGAGCAGTTCTTC
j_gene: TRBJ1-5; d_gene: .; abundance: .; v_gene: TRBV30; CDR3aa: CAWSRRGGGNQPQHF; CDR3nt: TGTGCCTGGAGTAGGCGGGGGGGCGGCAATCAGCCCCAGCATTTT
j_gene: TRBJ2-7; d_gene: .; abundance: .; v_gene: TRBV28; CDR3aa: CAGADRSTYEQYF; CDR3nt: TGTGCCGGAGCAGACAGGTCAACCTACGAGCAGTACTTC
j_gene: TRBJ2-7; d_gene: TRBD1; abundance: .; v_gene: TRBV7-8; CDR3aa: CASRNPTGDSYEQYF; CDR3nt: TGTGCCAGCAGAAACCCGACAGGGGACTCCTACGAGCAGTACTTC
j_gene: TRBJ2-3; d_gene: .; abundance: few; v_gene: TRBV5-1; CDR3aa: CASSAPGTDTQYF; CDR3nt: TGCGCCAGCAGCGCACCCGGGACGGATACGCAGTATTTT
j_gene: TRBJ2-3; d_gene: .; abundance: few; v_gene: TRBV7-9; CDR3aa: CASSIENIFTDTQYF; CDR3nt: TGTGCCAGCAGTATCGAGAATATCTTCACAGATACGCAGTATTTT
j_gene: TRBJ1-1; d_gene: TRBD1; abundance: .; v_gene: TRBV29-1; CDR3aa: CSVRGQDGITEAFF; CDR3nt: TGCAGCGTGCGGGGACAGGATGGGATCACTGAAGCTTTCTTT
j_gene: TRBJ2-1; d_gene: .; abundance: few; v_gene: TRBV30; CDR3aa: CAWSAGGEQFF; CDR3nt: TGTGCCTGGAGTGCGGGCGGTGAGCAGTTCTTC
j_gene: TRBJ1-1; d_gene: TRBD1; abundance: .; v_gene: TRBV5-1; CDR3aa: CASRPGQGFSEAFF; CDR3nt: TGCGCCAGCAGACCGGGACAGGGATTCTCTGAAGCTTTCTTT
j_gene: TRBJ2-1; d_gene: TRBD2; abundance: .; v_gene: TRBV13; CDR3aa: CASSFVTSRNNEQFF; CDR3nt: TGTGCCAGCAGCTTCGTGACTAGCAGAAACAATGAGCAGTTCTTC
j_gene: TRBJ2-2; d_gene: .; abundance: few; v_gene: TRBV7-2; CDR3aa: CASKSSGTLTGELFF; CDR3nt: TGTGCCAGCAAAAGTAGCGGAACCCTCACCGGGGAGCTGTTTTTT
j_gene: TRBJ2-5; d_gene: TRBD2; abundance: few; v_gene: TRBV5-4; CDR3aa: CASSFGTSIETQYF; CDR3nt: TGTGCCAGCAGCTTCGGGACTAGCATAGAGACCCAGTACTTC
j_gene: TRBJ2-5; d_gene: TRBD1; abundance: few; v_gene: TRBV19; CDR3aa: CASSIGTADQETQYF; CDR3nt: TGTGCCAGTAGTATCGGGACAGCTGACCAAGAGACCCAGTACTTC
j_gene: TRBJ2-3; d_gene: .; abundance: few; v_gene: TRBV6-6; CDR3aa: CASSYSARDTQYF; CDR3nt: TGTGCCAGCAGTTACTCAGCTAGAGATACGCAGTATTTT
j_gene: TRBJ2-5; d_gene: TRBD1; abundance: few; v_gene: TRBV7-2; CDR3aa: CASSPGGFRLQETQYF; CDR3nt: TGTGCCAGCAGCCCAGGGGGTTTCAGGCTCCAAGAGACCCAGTACTTC
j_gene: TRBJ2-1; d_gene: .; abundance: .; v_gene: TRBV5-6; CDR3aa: CASSTGTVNEQFF; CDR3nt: TGTGCCAGCAGCACAGGGACCGTGAATGAGCAGTTCTTC
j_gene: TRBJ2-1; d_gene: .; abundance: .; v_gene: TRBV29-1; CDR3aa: CSVVLHNEQFF; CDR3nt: TGCAGCGTTGTTCTCCACAATGAGCAGTTCTTC
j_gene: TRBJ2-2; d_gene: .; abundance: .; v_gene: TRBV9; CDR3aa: CASSVAPTHGTGELFF; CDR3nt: TGTGCCAGCAGCGTAGCCCCGACTCATGGCACCGGGGAGCTGTTTTTT
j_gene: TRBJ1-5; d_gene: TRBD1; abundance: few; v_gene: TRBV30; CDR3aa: CAWSAGTGGNQPQHF; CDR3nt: TGTGCCTGGAGTGCAGGGACAGGGGGAAATCAGCCCCAGCATTTT
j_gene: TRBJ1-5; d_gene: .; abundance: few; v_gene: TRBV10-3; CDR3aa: CAISESEALNQPQHF; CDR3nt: TGTGCCATCAGTGAGTCCGAGGCTCTCAATCAGCCCCAGCATTTT
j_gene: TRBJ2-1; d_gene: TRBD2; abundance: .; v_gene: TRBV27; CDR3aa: CASSLSLASGRKENEQFF; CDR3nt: TGTGCCAGCAGTTTATCTCTGGCTAGCGGGAGGAAGGAGAATGAGCAGTTCTTC
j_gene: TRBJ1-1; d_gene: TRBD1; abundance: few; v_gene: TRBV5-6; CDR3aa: CASSSSTGATEAFF; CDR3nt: TGTGCCAGCAGCTCCAGTACAGGGGCCACTGAAGCTTTCTTT
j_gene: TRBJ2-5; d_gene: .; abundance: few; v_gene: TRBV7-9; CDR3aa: CASSLGSGGPETQYF; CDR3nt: TGTGCCAGCAGCTTAGGGTCGGGCGGACCAGAGACCCAGTACTTC
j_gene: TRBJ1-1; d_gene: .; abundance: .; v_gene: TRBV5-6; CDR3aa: CASSSTRLYTEAFF; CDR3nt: TGTGCCAGCAGCTCAACAAGACTGTACACTGAAGCTTTCTTT
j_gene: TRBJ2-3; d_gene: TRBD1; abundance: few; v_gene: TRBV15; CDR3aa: CATSRPGQGFSDTQYF; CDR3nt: TGTGCCACCAGCAGACCGGGACAGGGATTCTCAGATACGCAGTATTTT
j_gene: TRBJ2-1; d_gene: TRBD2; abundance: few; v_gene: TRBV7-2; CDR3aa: CASSGLGTRYHNEQFF; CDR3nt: TGTGCCAGCAGCGGTCTGGGGACTAGATACCACAATGAGCAGTTCTTC
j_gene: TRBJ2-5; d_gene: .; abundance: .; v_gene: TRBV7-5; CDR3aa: CARSLQVREETQYF; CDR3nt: TGTGCCAGAAGCTTGCAGGTGAGGGAAGAGACCCAGTACTTC
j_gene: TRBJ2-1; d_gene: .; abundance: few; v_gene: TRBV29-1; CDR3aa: CSAAYPSSYNEQFF; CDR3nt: TGCAGCGCCGCATACCCGAGCTCCTACAATGAGCAGTTCTTC
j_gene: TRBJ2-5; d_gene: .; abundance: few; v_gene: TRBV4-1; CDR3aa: CASSQDWQEQETQYF; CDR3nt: TGCGCCAGCAGCCAAGATTGGCAGGAGCAAGAGACCCAGTACTTC
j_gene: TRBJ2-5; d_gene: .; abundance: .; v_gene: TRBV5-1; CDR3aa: CASRDSSSQETQYF; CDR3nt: TGCGCCAGCAGGGACTCCTCTTCCCAAGAGACCCAGTACTTC
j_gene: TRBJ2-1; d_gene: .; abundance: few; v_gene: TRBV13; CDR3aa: CASSLGWDRREQFF; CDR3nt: TGTGCCAGCAGCTTAGGCTGGGATCGGCGGGAGCAGTTCTTC
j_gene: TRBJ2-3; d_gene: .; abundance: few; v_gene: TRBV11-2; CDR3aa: CASSPRVARDTQYF; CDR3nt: TGTGCCAGCAGCCCGCGGGTAGCACGGGATACGCAGTATTTT
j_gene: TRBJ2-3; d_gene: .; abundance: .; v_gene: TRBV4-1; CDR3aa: CASSQVATVDTQYF; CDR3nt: TGCGCCAGCAGCCAAGTAGCGACCGTAGATACGCAGTATTTT
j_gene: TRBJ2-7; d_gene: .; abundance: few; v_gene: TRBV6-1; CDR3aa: CASSDRRTVNYEQYF; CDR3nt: TGTGCCAGCAGTGATCGTCGGACAGTGAACTACGAGCAGTACTTC
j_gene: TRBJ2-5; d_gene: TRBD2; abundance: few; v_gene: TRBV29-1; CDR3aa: CSVSGRALETQYF; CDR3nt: TGCAGCGTTAGCGGGAGGGCCCTGGAGACCCAGTACTTC
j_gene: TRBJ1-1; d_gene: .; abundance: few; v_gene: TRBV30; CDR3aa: CAWSSLLRGAFF; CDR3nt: TGTGCCTGGAGTTCGCTCCTCAGAGGAGCTTTCTTT
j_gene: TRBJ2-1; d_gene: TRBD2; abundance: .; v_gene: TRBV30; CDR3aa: CAWNRLAGGVGEQFF; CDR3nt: TGTGCCTGGAATCGACTAGCGGGAGGGGTCGGTGAGCAGTTCTTC
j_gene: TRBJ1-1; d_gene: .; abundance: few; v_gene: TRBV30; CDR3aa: CASRRGTNTEAFF; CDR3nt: TGTGCCTCAAGGAGGGGCACCAACACTGAAGCTTTCTTT
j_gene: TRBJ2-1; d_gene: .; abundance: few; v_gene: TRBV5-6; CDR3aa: CASSLQGNEQFF; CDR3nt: TGTGCCAGCAGCCTGCAGGGCAATGAGCAGTTCTTC
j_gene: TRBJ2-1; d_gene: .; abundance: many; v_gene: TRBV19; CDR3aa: CASRGPSSYNEQFF; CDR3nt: TGTGCCAGTAGGGGCCCGAGCTCCTACAATGAGCAGTTCTTC
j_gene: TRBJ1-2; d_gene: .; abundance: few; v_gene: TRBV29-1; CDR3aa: CSVTRDIKLGGYTF; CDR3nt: TGCAGCGTCACCCGGGACATCAAGCTAGGGGGCTACACCTTC
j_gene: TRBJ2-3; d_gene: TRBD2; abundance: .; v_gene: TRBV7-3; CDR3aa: CASSPSSGSTDTQYF; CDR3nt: TGTGCCAGCAGCCCCTCTAGCGGGAGCACAGATACGCAGTATTTT